The clone carrying this T cell receptor beta chain has only a few counts. The CDR3 is 12 amino acids. The germline CDR1 and CDR2 sequences are MNHNY and SVGAGI (reference sequence). The ends lost 5 bases at V and 7 bases at J; junction bases unmatched: 4. Clones were sequenced by immunoSEQ multiplex PCR, and TCRdb holds only the in-frame ones, with some missing. The sample records about 200,000 clones, 75% to 90% being singletons. These data belong to a study of blood T cell repertoires in COVID-19. The source material was peripheral blood. This clonotype was sampled from a man aged 40-49 years with acute or convalescent COVID-19. The V call is TRBV6-6, the J call TRBJ2-7, with TRBD1 matching 8 bases. CDR3 protein: CASSPRGLEQYF. In DNA, the CDR3 is TGTGCCAGCAGTCCCAGGGGGCTTGAGCAGTACTTC.